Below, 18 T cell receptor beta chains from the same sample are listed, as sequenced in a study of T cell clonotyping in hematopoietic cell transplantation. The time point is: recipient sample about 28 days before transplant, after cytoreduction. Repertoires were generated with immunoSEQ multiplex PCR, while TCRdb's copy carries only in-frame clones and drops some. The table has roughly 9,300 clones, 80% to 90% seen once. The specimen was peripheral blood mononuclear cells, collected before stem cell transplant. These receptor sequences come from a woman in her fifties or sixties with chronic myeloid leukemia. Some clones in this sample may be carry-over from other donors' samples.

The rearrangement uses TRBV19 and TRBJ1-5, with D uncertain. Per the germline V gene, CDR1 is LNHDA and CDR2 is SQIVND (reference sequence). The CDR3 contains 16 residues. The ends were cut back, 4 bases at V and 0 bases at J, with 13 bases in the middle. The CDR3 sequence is CASSTIGLNSNQPQHF. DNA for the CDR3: TGTGCCAGTAGTACCATTGGACTGAATAGCAATCAGCCCCAGCATTTT.

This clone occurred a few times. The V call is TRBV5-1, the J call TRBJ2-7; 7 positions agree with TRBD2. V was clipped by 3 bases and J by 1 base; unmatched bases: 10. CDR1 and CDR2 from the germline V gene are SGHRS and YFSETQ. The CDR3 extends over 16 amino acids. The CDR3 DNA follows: TGCGCCAGCAGCTCTAAAGGCGGGAGTGTTTCCTACGAGCAGTACTTC. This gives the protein CASSSKGGSVSYEQYF. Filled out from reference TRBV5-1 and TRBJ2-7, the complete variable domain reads KAGVTQTPRYLIKTRGQQVTLSCSPISGHRSVSWYQQTPGQGLQFLFEYFSETQRNKGNFPGRFSGRQFSNSRSEMNVSTLELGDSALYLCASSSKGGSVSYEQYFGPGTRLTVT.

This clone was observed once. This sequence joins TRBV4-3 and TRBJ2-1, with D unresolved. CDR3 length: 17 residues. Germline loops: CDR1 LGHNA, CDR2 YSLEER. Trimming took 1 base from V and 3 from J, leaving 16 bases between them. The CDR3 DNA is TGCGCCAGCAGCCAAGCTCTATCTAGAAGGAACTACAATGAGCAGTTCTTC. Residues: CASSQALSRRNYNEQFF.

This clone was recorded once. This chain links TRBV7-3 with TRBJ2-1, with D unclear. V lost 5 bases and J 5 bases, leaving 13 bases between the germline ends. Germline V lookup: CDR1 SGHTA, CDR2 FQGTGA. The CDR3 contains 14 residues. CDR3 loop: CASSANGPNNEQFF. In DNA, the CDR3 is TGTGCCAGCAGCGCGAATGGACCGAACAATGAGCAGTTCTTC. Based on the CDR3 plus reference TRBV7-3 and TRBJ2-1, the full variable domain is GAGVSQTPSNKVTEKGKYVELRCDPISGHTALYWYRQSLGQGPEFLIYFQGTGAADDSGLPNDRFFAVRPEGSVSTLKIQRTERGDSAVYLCASSANGPNNEQFFGPGTRLTVL.

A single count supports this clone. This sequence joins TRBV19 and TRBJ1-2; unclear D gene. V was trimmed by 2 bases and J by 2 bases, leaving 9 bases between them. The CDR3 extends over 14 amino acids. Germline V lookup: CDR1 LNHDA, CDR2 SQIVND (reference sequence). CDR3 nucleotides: TGTGCCAGTAGTATAAGGGTCGACAACTATGGCTACACCTTC. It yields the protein CASSIRVDNYGYTF. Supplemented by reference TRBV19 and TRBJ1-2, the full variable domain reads DGGITQSPKYLFRKEGQNVTLSCEQNLNHDAMYWYRQDPGQGLRLIYYSQIVNDFQKGDIAEGYSVSREKKESFPLTVTSAQKNPTAFYLCASSIRVDNYGYTFGSGTRLTVV.

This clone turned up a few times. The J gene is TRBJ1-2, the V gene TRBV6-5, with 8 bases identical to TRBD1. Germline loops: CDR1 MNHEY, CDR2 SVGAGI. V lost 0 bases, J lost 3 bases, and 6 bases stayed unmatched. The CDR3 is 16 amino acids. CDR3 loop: CASSYSGTGSDYGYTF. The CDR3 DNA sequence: TGTGCCAGCAGTTACTCGGGGACAGGATCTGACTATGGCTACACCTTC.

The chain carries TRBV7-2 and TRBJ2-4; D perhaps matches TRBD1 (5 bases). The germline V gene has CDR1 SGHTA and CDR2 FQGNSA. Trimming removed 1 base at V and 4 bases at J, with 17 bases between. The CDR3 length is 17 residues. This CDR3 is CASSLEGQGVFKNIQYF. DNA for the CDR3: TGTGCCAGCAGCTTAGAGGGCCAGGGCGTTTTTAAAAACATTCAGTACTTC.

The CDR3 DNA reads as TGTGCCAGTAGTGATCGGACAGGATTTGAGCTGTTTTTT. Translation: CASSDRTGFELFF. The chain recombines TRBV19 with TRBJ2-2, with TRBD1 identical over 7 bases. Unmatched junction bases numbered 8, after V lost 5 bases and J lost 11 bases. Germline loops: CDR1 LNHDA, CDR2 SQIVND (reference sequence). The CDR3 spans 13 residues.

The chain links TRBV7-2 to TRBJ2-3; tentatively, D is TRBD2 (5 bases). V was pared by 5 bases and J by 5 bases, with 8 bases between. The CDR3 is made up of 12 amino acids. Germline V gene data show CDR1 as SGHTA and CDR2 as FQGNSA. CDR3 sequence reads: CASSPAGDTQYF. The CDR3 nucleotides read TGTGCCAGCAGCCCCGCGGGAGATACGCAGTATTTT.

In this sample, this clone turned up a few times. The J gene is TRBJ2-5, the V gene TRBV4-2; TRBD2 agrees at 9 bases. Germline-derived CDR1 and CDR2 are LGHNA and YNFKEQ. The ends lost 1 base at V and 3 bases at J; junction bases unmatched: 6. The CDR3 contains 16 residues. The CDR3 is CASSQGLAVAKETQYF. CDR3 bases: TGTGCCAGCAGCCAAGGACTAGCGGTAGCTAAAGAGACCCAGTACTTC.

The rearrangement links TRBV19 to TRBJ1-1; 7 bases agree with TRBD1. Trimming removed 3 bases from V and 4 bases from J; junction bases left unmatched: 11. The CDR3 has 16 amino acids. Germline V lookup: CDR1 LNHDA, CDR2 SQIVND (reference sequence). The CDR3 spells CASSIVSLQGPTEAFF. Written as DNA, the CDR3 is TGTGCCAGTAGTATCGTATCTTTACAGGGGCCCACTGAAGCTTTCTTT.

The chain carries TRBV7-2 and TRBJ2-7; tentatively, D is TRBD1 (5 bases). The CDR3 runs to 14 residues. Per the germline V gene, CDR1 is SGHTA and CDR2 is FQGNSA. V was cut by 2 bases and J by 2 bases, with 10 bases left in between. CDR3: CASSLLLGAYEQYF. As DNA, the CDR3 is TGTGCCAGCAGCTTACTTTTAGGGGCCTACGAGCAGTACTTC.

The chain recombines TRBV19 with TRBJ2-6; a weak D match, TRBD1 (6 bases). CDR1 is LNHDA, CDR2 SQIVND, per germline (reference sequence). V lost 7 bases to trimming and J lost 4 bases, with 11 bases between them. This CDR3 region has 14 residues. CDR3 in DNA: TGTGCCAGTAATGAGGGACAAGGGGCCAACGTCCTGACTTTC. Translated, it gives CASNEGQGANVLTF.

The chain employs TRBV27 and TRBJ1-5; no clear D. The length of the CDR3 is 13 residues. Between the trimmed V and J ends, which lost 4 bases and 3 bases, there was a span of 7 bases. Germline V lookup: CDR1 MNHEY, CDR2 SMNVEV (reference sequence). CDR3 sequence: CASSWGFNQPQHF. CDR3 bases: TGTGCCAGCAGTTGGGGATTCAATCAGCCCCAGCATTTT.

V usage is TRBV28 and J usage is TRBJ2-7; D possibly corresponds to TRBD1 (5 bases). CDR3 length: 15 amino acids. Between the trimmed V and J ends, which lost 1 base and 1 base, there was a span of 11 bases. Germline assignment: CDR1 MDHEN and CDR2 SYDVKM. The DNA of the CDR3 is TGTGCCAGCAGTTTATATCCAGGGCTTTCCTACGAGCAGTACTTC. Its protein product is CASSLYPGLSYEQYF.

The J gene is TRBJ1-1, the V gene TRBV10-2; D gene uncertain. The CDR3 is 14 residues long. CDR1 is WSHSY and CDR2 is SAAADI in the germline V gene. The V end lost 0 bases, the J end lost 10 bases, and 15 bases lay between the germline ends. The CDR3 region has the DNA TGCGCCAGCAGTGAGTCCTTACAACTGAGCGGAGCTTTCTTT. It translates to CASSESLQLSGAFF.

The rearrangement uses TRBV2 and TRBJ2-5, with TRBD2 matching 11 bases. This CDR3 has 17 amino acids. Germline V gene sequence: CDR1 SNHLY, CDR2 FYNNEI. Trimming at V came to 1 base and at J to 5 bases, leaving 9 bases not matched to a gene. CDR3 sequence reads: CASSEESLAGGPETQYF. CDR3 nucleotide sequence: TGTGCCAGCAGTGAAGAGAGTTTAGCGGGAGGGCCTGAGACCCAGTACTTC.

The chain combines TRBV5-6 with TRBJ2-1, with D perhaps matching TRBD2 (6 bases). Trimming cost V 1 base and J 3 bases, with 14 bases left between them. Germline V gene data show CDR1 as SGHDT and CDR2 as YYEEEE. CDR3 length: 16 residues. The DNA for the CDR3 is TGTGCCAGCAGCTTGTGGGGTCAGGGAGGCTACAATGAGCAGTTCTTC. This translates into CASSLWGQGGYNEQFF.